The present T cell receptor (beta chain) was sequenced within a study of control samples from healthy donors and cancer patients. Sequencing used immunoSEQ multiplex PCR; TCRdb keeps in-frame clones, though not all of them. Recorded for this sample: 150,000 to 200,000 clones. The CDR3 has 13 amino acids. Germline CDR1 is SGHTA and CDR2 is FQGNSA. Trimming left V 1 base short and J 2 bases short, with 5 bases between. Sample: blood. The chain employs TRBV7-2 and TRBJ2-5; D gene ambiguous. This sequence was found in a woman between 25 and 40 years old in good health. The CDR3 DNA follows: TGTGCCAGCAGCTTAGGACGACAAGAGACCCAGTACTTC. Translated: CASSLGRQETQYF. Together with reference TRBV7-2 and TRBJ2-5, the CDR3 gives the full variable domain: GAGVSQSPSNKVTEKGKDVELRCDPISGHTALYWYRQSLGQGLEFLIYFQGNSAPDKSGLPSDRFSAERTGGSVSTLTIQRTQQEDSAVYLCASSLGRQETQYFGPGTRLLVL.